This TCR beta chain was retrieved from a study of T cells in Graves' hyperthyroidism and ophthalmopathy. The sample holds many counts of this clonotype. Amplified TCR beta CDR3 regions came from RNA transcripts. First-round RT-PCR with HTBI primers amplified the TCR CDR3 region. TCRdb ran MiXCR on the multiplex PCR reads and lists one entry per CDR3 protein. The profile shows around 350,000 distinct CDR3 sequences, about 20% of them singletons. V was pared by 2 bases and J by 0 bases, with 7 bases between. The CDR3 runs to 13 residues. CDR1 and CDR2 from the germline V gene are SQVTM and ANQGSEA. Sequenced: blood. The J gene is TRBJ1-1, the V gene TRBV29-1; D remains unclear. This TCR derives from a woman between 18 and 29 years old with Graves' hyperthyroidism. In nucleotides, the CDR3 is TGCAGCGTTGAACCACTGATGAACACTGAAGCTTTCTTT. Translated, it gives CSVEPLMNTEAFF.